This entry lists 18 T cell receptor beta chains sequenced from one sample in a study of T-cell reconstitution after alpha-beta-depleted transplantation in children. It was with unique molecular identifiers that the TCRbeta library was prepared. TCRdb re-derived calls from the PCR reads in MiXCR, one entry per CDR3 protein. The sample contains about 1,000,000 distinct CDR3 sequences, around 30% of which appear only once. This sample comprised PBMCs, mostly from graft donor cells, obtained 360 days after TCRalphabeta/CD19-depleted stem cell transplant. The receptors were sampled from a boy under three years old who had a stem cell transplant for SCID, so the T cells may come from the graft donor.

The rearrangement links TRBV15 to TRBJ1-2; D remains unclear. Looked up from germline, CDR1 is LNHNV and CDR2 is YYDKDF (reference sequence). The V and J ends lost 1 base and 4 bases respectively, with 7 bases between them. The CDR3 has 13 residues. CDR3 DNA: TGTGCCACCAGCAGAGTGGAGGGCTATGGCTACACCTTC. It translates to CATSRVEGYGYTF.

The rearrangement links TRBV11-1 to TRBJ2-7; 14 nucleotides line up with TRBD2. After removal of 5 bases from V and 4 bases from J, the junction contained 16 bases not matched to a gene. CDR1 and CDR2 (germline): SGHAT, FQDESV (reference sequence). This CDR3 comprises 19 residues. Here the CDR3 DNA reads TGTGCCAGCAGCGTCAGCCGGACTAGCGGGGGGCCGCTAGTTTACGAGCAGTACTTC. It codes for CASSVSRTSGGPLVYEQYF.

V usage is TRBV28 and J usage is TRBJ1-1; D is unclear. CDR3 length: 17 residues. V was shortened by 4 bases and J by 0 bases, with 18 bases between the two germline ends. Germline CDR1 and CDR2: MDHEN and SYDVKM. This CDR3 is CASSSSYGNTVNTEAFF. The DNA of the CDR3 is TGTGCCAGCAGTTCTTCATACGGAAATACAGTGAACACTGAAGCTTTCTTT.

The chain uses TRBV2 and TRBJ2-1, with 8 bases matching TRBD1. CDR1 and CDR2 from the germline V gene are SNHLY and FYNNEI. V was pared by 7 bases and J by 5 bases, with 13 bases of the junction left unmatched. This CDR3 comprises 16 residues. The chain's CDR3 is CASNSYRGTRDNEQFF. In DNA form, the CDR3 reads TGTGCCAGCAATTCATACAGGGGGACCAGGGACAATGAGCAGTTCTTC.

This clonotype appeared many times. The junction does not match germline at one end; this may be a read error. The chain has TRBV5-1 and TRBJ2-3, with 7 bases that match TRBD2. Germline lookup yields CDR1 SGHRS and CDR2 YFSETQ. This CDR3 has 14 residues. CDR3 nucleotides: TGTGCCAGCAGCTCCGGACTAGGAACAGATACGCAGTATTTT. It yields the protein CASSSGLGTDTQYF.

The chain is built from TRBV5-1 and TRBJ2-7; 7 bases are a match to TRBD1. The CDR3 spans 14 residues. Germline V lookup: CDR1 SGHRS, CDR2 YFSETQ. The junction had 7 bases not matched to a gene; V was cut back by 3 bases and J by 4 bases. CDR3 residues: CASSSHRGAYEQYF. In DNA, the CDR3 is TGCGCCAGCAGCTCTCACAGGGGTGCGTACGAGCAGTACTTC.

In DNA, the CDR3 is TGTGCCAGCAGCCAAGAATGGGGGGGACGCTTCTACAATGAGCAGTTCTTC. Its protein product is CASSQEWGGRFYNEQFF. The V and J genes are TRBV3-1 and TRBJ2-1; TRBD2 matches 7 bases. CDR1 and CDR2 (germline): LGHDT, YNNKEL (reference sequence). The V segment lost 0 bases and the J segment 3 bases; nucleotides outside the gene matches: 8. The CDR3 is 17 residues long.

With respect to this clonotype: The junction shows a germline mismatch at one end, possibly a read error. The chain joins TRBV12-3 or TRBV12-4 to TRBJ2-1, with a possible D match to TRBD2 (6 bases). CDR3 length: 13 amino acids. The CDR3 coding sequence is TGTGCCAGCAGGGGGGACTCCTCCAATGAGCAGTTCTTC. Translation gives CASRGDSSNEQFF.

This clonotype was counted between two and nine times. This chain links TRBV5-1 with TRBJ2-7; 7 bases line up with TRBD2. This CDR3 is 14 amino acids long. Germline V CDR1 and CDR2: SGHRS, YFSETQ. V lost 2 bases and J lost 3; bases outside the gene matches: 5. The CDR3 DNA is TGCGCCAGCAGCTTCGGACTAGAGTTCTACGAGCAGTACTTC. It specifies CASSFGLEFYEQYF.

This clonotype has more than one count but fewer than ten. The chain combines TRBV20-1 with TRBJ2-1; 9 positions match TRBD2. The CDR3 has 18 residues. Germline-derived CDR1 and CDR2 are DFQATT and SNEGSKA (reference sequence). The J segment lost 1 base and the V segment lost 4 bases, leaving 14 bases of the junction unmatched. DNA for the CDR3: TGCAGTGCTACCATAGCGGGGGCCCTTATTGAGTCCTACAATGAGCAGTTCTTC. Its translation is CSATIAGALIESYNEQFF.

The CDR3 DNA sequence: TGTGCCAGCAGTTTAACGGACGGGGAGGGTCTTCCTACGCAGTATTTT. Amino acids: CASSLTDGEGLPTQYF. This chain joins TRBV12-3 or TRBV12-4 and TRBJ2-3, with TRBD2 matching 7 bases. The V segment lost 2 bases and the J segment 8 bases; nucleotides outside the gene matches: 13. CDR3 size: 16 residues.

A few counts support this clonotype. This rearrangement joins TRBV25-1 to TRBJ1-3, with D maybe TRBD1 (6 bases). The V end was cut by 4 bases, the J end by 5 bases, with 12 bases between. The CDR3 consists of 14 residues. From germline, CDR1 is MGHDK and CDR2 SYGVNS. The CDR3 DNA is TGTGCCAGCAGTGCGACAGGCCCCCGAAACACCATATATTTT. Encoded protein: CASSATGPRNTIYF.

This clonotype was observed a few times. V is TRBV12-3 or TRBV12-4 and J is TRBJ2-7; perhaps TRBD1 as D (6 bases). The CDR3 is made up of 14 amino acids. Trimming left V 6 bases short and J 2 bases short, with 14 bases between. This chain's CDR3 is CASSRGYIAYEQYF. CDR3 nucleotide sequence: TGTGCCAGCAGCAGGGGTTACATAGCCTACGAGCAGTACTTC.

This clonotype was detected only a few times. The chain is built from TRBV5-1 and TRBJ2-1; the D gene is possibly TRBD2 (6 bases). This CDR3 contains 16 residues. The germline gives CDR1 SGHRS, CDR2 YFSETQ. Trimming took 0 bases from V and 4 from J, leaving 14 bases between them. The CDR3 region is CASSLEMRGLYNEQFF. In DNA form, the CDR3 reads TGCGCCAGCAGCTTGGAAATGCGGGGACTTTACAATGAGCAGTTCTTC.

This clonotype occurred a few times. Here the CDR3 DNA reads TGTGCCAGCAGCCCTCCAGGGTACTATGGCTACACCTTC. Translation gives CASSPPGYYGYTF. This chain uses TRBV3-1 with TRBJ1-2; D might be TRBD1 (5 bases). The CDR3 is 13 residues long. V lost 4 bases to trimming and J lost 3 bases, with 9 bases between them. CDR1 LGHDT and CDR2 YNNKEL come from the germline V gene (reference sequence).

V and J are TRBV7-9 and TRBJ1-2; D may be TRBD1 (6 bases). Trimming removed 1 base at V and 5 bases at J, with 14 bases between. The CDR3 has 15 residues. Germline CDR1 is SEHNR and CDR2 is FQNEAQ (reference sequence). In DNA, the CDR3 is TGTGCCAGCAGCTTAGGCGAAGGGGGGTGGTATGGCTACACCTTC. Amino acids: CASSLGEGGWYGYTF.

This rearrangement joins TRBV7-9 to TRBJ2-1, with 8 bases aligning to TRBD2. V shed 10 bases and J 8 bases; nucleotides not matched to a gene: 13. The CDR3 loop spans 14 amino acids. CDR1 and CDR2 from the germline V gene are SEHNR and FQNEAQ (reference sequence). The CDR3 DNA is TGTGCCACCCAAGCGGGGGTTAAAGGCGATGAGCAGTTCTTC. Amino acids: CATQAGVKGDEQFF.

The chain employs TRBV12-3 or TRBV12-4 and TRBJ2-5; the D gene is possibly TRBD1 (6 bases). The length of the CDR3 is 17 residues. V lost 3 bases to trimming and J lost 5 bases, with 22 bases between them. CDR3 DNA sequence: TGTGCCAGCAGTTTCAAACGTTTTTACAGGGCCGAGGAGACCCAGTACTTC. Its protein product is CASSFKRFYRAEETQYF.